The following is a T cell receptor beta chain sequence with its context. Assay: immunoSEQ multiplex PCR; the TCRdb copy retains only in-frame clones and omits some. Found here are about 380,000 clones, 95% of them singletons; the top ten hold around 0.019%. The sample belongs to a study of shared T cell receptors in the human thymus. Germline values: CDR1 LGHNA, CDR2 YSLEER. The trim removed 0 bases at V and 3 bases at J, leaving 16 bases unmatched. The CDR3 is 19 residues long. The source of this sequence is a human donor. The chain recombines TRBV4-3 with TRBJ2-7; 8 bases fit TRBD2. Sequencing used thymocytes. CDR3 loop: CASSQESRSGGPSFYEQYF. CDR3 coding DNA: TGCGCCAGCAGCCAAGAGTCCCGGTCGGGGGGGCCCTCTTTCTACGAGCAGTACTTC.